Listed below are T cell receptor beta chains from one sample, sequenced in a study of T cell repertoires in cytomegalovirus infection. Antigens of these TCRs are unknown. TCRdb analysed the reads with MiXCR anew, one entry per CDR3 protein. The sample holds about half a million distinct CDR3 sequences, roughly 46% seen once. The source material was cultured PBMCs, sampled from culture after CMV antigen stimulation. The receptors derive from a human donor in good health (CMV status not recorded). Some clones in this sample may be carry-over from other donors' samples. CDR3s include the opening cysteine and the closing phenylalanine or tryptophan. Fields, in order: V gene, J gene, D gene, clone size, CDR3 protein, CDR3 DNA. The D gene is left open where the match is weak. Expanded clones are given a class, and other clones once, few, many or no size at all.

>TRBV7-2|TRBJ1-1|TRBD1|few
CASSLPAGLRTGAEAFF
TGTGCCAGCAGCTTACCAGCGGGACTCCGAACAGGGGCTGAAGCTTTCTTT
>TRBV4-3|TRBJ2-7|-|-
CASSQGADSYEQYF
TGCGCCAGCAGCCAAGGGGCGGATTCCTACGAGCAGTACTTC
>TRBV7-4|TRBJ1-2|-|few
CASSPRGFQHHGYTF
TGTGCCAGCAGCCCTAGGGGATTCCAACATCATGGCTACACCTTC
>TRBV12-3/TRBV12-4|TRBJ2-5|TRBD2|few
CASSPGLAHQETQYF
TGTGCCAGCAGCCCGGGACTAGCGCACCAAGAGACCCAGTACTTC
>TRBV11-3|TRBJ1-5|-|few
CASSLNWGPINQPQHF
TGTGCCAGCAGCTTGAATTGGGGACCGATCAATCAGCCCCAGCATTTT
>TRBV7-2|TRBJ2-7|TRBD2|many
CASSSRTSGSYEQYF
TGTGCCAGCAGTTCGAGGACTAGCGGGAGCTACGAGCAGTACTTC
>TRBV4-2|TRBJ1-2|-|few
CASSQPYGGVGDGYTF
TGTGCCAGCAGCCAACCCTACGGTGGAGTAGGGGATGGCTACACCTTC
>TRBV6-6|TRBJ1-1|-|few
CASSYSRGGPVMNTEAFF
TGTGCCAGCAGTTACTCGAGGGGGGGGCCCGTCATGAACACTGAAGCTTTCTTT
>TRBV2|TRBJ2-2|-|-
CASSEETYTGELFF
TGTGCCAGCAGTGAAGAGACCTACACCGGGGAGCTGTTTTTT
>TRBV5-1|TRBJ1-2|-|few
CASGPGQASYGYTF
TGCGCCAGCGGGCCCGGGCAGGCGAGCTATGGCTACACCTTC
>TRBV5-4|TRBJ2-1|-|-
CASLSGSSYNEQFF
TGTGCCAGCCTTAGCGGAAGCTCCTACAATGAGCAGTTCTTC
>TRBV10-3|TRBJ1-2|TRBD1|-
CAISEPSTGDGYTF
TGTGCCATCAGTGAGCCATCGACAGGGGATGGCTACACCTTC
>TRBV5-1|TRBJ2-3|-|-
CASRTDRLYTDTQYF
TGCGCCAGCAGGACGGATCGACTTTACACAGATACGCAGTATTTT
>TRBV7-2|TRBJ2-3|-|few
CASSLGGPPADTQYF
TGTGCCAGCAGCTTAGGGGGGCCACCCGCAGATACGCAGTATTTT
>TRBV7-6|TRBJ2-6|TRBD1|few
CASSHRRTGAIRSGANVLTF
TGTGCCAGCAGCCACCGTCGGACAGGGGCAATTCGCTCTGGGGCCAACGTCCTGACTTTC
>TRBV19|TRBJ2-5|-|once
CASSNGGTLETQYF
TGTGCCAGTAGCAACGGAGGGACTCTGGAGACCCAGTACTTC
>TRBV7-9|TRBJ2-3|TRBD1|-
CASSLGTGTRTDTQYF
TGTGCCAGCAGCTTAGGGACAGGAACAAGAACAGATACGCAGTATTTT
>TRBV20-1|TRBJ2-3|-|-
CSARDPFVDTQYF
TGCAGTGCCCGGGACCCTTTTGTGGATACGCAGTATTTT
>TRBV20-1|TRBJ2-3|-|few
CSARNRAPTDTQYF
TGCAGTGCTAGGAACCGAGCCCCAACAGATACGCAGTATTTT
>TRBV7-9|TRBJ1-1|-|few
CASRSQVNTEAFF
TGTGCCAGCAGGTCACAGGTGAACACTGAAGCTTTCTTT
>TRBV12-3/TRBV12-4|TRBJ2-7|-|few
CASNLDLGYEQYF
TGTGCCAGCAACTTAGACCTCGGCTACGAGCAGTACTTC
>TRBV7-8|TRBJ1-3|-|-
CASMVRRGGGNTIYF
TGTGCCAGCATGGTTAGGCGGGGCGGTGGAAACACCATATATTTT
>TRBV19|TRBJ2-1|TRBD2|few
CASSTVSGRREQFF
TGTGCCAGTAGCACTGTTAGCGGGAGGCGAGAGCAGTTCTTC
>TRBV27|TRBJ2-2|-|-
CASSLVQGNTGELFF
TGTGCCAGCAGTTTAGTCCAGGGGAACACCGGGGAGCTGTTTTTT
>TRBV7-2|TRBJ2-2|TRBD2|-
CASSLAPPGGVVAGELFF
TGTGCCAGCAGCTTAGCCCCCCCGGGGGGAGTGGTGGCCGGGGAGCTGTTTTTT
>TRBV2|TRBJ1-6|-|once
CASSGQQNSPLHF
TGTGCCAGCAGTGGACAGCAAAATTCACCCCTCCACTTT
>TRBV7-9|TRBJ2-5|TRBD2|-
CASSQRLAGVQETQYF
TGTGCCAGCAGCCAACGACTAGCGGGGGTCCAAGAGACCCAGTACTTC
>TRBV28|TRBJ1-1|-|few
CASSYTGTAVTEAFF
TGTGCCAGCAGCTATACCGGGACCGCGGTGACTGAAGCTTTCTTT
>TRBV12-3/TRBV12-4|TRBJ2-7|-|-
CASSLGVTKYEQYF
TGTGCCAGCAGTTTGGGGGTGACTAAGTACGAGCAGTACTTC
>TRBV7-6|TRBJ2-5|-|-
CASSPPQVGDWQETQYF
TGTGCCAGCAGCCCACCTCAGGTTGGGGATTGGCAAGAGACCCAGTACTTC
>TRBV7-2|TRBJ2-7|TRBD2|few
CASSPASGSYEQYF
TGTGCCAGCAGCCCGGCTAGCGGCTCCTACGAGCAGTACTTC